This T cell receptor (beta chain) was retrieved from a study of cytomegalovirus exposure and HLA in healthy donors. PCR primers comprised 60 Vbeta and 13 Jbeta primers. Assay used: immunoSEQ multiplex PCR; TCRdb lists only in-frame clones, some missing. This table has about 190,000 clones, 85% to 90% appearing once. V lost 7 bases and J lost 0; bases outside the gene matches: 3. Germline CDR1 is GTSNPN and CDR2 is SVGIG (reference sequence). This CDR3 contains 13 residues. The source material was PBMCs. This TCR was recovered from a woman aged 18-30 years in good health and CMV-seronegative. The chain recombines TRBV30 with TRBJ1-3; 7 bases are shared with TRBD1. CDR3 bases: TGTGCCTACAACAGGGGCTCTGGAAACACCATATATTTT. It encodes CAYNRGSGNTIYF.